This TCR beta chain emerged from a study of cytomegalovirus exposure and HLA in healthy donors. The primer mix had 60 Vbeta and 13 Jbeta primers. The method was immunoSEQ multiplex PCR; TCRdb's version includes in-frame clones alone and lacks a portion of them. The sample carries around 160,000 clones, roughly 80% recorded once. The CDR3 is 18 residues long. Germline values: CDR1 SGHTA, CDR2 FQGNSA. V was pared by 6 bases and J by 1 base, with 15 bases of the junction left unmatched. The chain is built from TRBV7-2 and TRBJ2-3, with 8 bases aligning to TRBD2. The sequenced sample was PBMCs. This TCR came from a woman between 40 and 50 years old in good health and CMV-seropositive. The CDR3 spells CASSKTSGSNLGTDTQYF. The CDR3 bases are TGTGCCAGCAGTAAAACGAGCGGGAGTAATTTGGGCACAGATACGCAGTATTTT. Filled out from reference TRBV7-2 and TRBJ2-3, the complete variable domain reads GAGVSQSPSNKVTEKGKDVELRCDPISGHTALYWYRQSLGQGLEFLIYFQGNSAPDKSGLPSDRFSAERTGGSVSTLTIQRTQQEDSAVYLCASSKTSGSNLGTDTQYFGPGTRLTVL.